One sample yielded the 9 T cell receptor beta chains listed below, sequenced in a study of cytomegalovirus exposure and HLA in healthy donors. The data were produced by immunoSEQ multiplex PCR, yet TCRdb's version contains in-frame clones alone and is incomplete. The repertoire holds more than 130,000 clones, with about 86% as singletons. Sequences were obtained from PBMCs. The receptors were gathered from a woman between 18 and 30 years old in good health and CMV-seropositive.

J is TRBJ2-1 and V is TRBV5-1; the D gene is possibly TRBD2 (7 bases). CDR3 length equals 15 residues. The V and J ends lost 0 bases and 4 bases respectively, with 11 bases between them. The germline gives CDR1 SGHRS, CDR2 YFSETQ. The chain's CDR3 is CASSLGRGAYNEQFF. The CDR3 coding sequence is TGCGCCAGCAGCTTGGGACGGGGGGCATACAATGAGCAGTTCTTC.

This chain connects TRBV6-5 to TRBJ1-1; 8 bases agree with TRBD1. CDR3 size: 13 residues. Germline V gene data show CDR1 as MNHEY and CDR2 as SVGAGI. The junction had 3 bases not matched to a gene; V was cut back by 8 bases and J by 1 base. The CDR3 region is CASRQGKNTEAFF. CDR3 nucleotides: TGTGCCAGCCGACAGGGGAAGAACACTGAAGCTTTCTTT.

V and J are TRBV28 and TRBJ1-1; D is possibly TRBD1 (5 bases). CDR1 is MDHEN, CDR2 SYDVKM, per germline. The ends were cut back, 9 bases at V and 4 bases at J, with 15 bases in the middle. The CDR3 runs to 13 residues. CDR3 coding DNA: TGTGCCAGTAGTACCGCGGGGGGCACTGAAGCTTTCTTT. Translating it yields CASSTAGGTEAFF. Full variable domain (remainder filled in from reference TRBV28 and TRBJ1-1): DVKVTQSSRYLVKRTGEKVFLECVQDMDHENMFWYRQDPGLGLRLIYFSYDVKMKEKGDIPEGYSVSREKKERFSLILESASTNQTSMYLCASSTAGGTEAFFGQGTRLTVV.

The chain joins TRBV23-1 to TRBJ2-7, with 8 bases lining up with TRBD1. TRBV23-1 is an open reading frame, and its role is uncertain. The CDR3 has 14 residues. V lost 8 bases, J lost 2 bases, and 8 bases stayed unmatched. CDR3 in amino acids: CASGRQGLTYEQYF. The CDR3 region has the DNA TGCGCCAGCGGCCGACAGGGGCTAACCTACGAGCAGTACTTC.

This rearrangement joins TRBV19 to TRBJ2-1; tentatively, D is TRBD2 (6 bases). Germline V gene data show CDR1 as LNHDA and CDR2 as SQIVND (reference sequence). This CDR3 region has 14 residues. V was shortened by 9 bases and J by 5 bases, with 17 bases between the two germline ends. CDR3 nucleotide sequence: TGTGCCAGCAAACAAGGGACGGGGGACAATGAGCAGTTCTTC. This translates into CASKQGTGDNEQFF.

As concerns this clone: An end of the junction differs from the germline gene, which may be a read error. The J gene is TRBJ1-1, the V gene TRBV7-7; weak D call: TRBD1 (5 bases). Germline CDR1 is SSHAT and CDR2 is FNYEAQ (reference sequence). CDR3 size: 14 residues. CDR3 sequence: CASSFLGPNTEAFF. The CDR3 coding sequence is TGTGCTAGCAGCTTTCTGGGGCCGAACACTGAAGCTTTCTTT.

The CDR3 bases are TGCGCCAGCAGCGAGGACAGGTTAACGCCTGACGAGCAGTACTTC. This sequence encodes CASSEDRLTPDEQYF. The chain uses TRBV5-1 and TRBJ2-7, with 7 bases that match TRBD1. With V trimmed by 4 bases and J by 5 bases, 12 bases remained unmatched. The CDR3 extends over 15 amino acids. CDR1 is SGHRS and CDR2 is YFSETQ in the germline V gene.

This sequence joins TRBV2 and TRBJ2-5; 10 bases match TRBD1. Germline trimming cut 3 bases from V and 2 bases from J; bases unmatched to any gene: 9. Looked up from germline, CDR1 is SNHLY and CDR2 is FYNNEI. The CDR3 length is 17 residues. CDR3 coding DNA: TGTGCCAGCAGTGATGGTTTGACAGGGGGCCGTCAAGAGACCCAGTACTTC. Amino acids: CASSDGLTGGRQETQYF. The variable domain in full, with the rest retrieved from reference TRBV2 and TRBJ2-5, is EPEVTQTPSHQVTQMGQEVILRCVPISNHLYFYWYRQILGQKVEFLVSFYNNEISEKSEIFDDQFSVERPDGSNFTLKIRSTKLEDSAMYFCASSDGLTGGRQETQYFGPGTRLLVL.

The chain employs TRBV2 and TRBJ1-2; 7 nucleotides agree with TRBD1. The germline CDR1 and CDR2 sequences are SNHLY and FYNNEI. The junction had 11 bases not matched to a gene; V was cut back by 10 bases and J by 0 bases. The CDR3 consists of 15 residues. This CDR3 reads CATKPWDSSNYGYTF. CDR3 DNA: TGTGCCACTAAGCCATGGGACAGTTCTAACTATGGCTACACCTTC.